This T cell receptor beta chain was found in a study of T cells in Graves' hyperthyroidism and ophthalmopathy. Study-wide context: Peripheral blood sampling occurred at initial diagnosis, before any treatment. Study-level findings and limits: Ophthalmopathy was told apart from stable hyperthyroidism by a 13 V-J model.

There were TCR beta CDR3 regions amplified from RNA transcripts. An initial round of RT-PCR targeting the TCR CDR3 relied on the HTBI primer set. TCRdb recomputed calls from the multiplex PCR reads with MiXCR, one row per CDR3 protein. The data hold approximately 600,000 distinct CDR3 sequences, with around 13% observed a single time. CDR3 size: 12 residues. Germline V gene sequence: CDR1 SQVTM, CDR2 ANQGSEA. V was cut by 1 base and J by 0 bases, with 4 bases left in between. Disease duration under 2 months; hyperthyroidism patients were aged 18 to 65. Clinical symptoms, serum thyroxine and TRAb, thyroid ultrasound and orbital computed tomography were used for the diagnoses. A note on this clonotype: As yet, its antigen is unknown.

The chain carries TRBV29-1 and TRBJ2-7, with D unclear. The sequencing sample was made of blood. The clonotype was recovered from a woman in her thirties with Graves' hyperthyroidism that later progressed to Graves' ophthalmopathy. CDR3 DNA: TGCAGCGTTGAAGCTAGCTCCTACGAGCAGTACTTC. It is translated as CSVEASSYEQYF.